These T cell receptor beta chains were read from a single sample in a study of long-term antiretroviral therapy in people with HIV. Using immunoSEQ multiplex PCR, the repertoire was profiled, and TCRdb retains in-frame clones only, with some absent. The table includes 17,000 or so clones, just under 80% detected once. The sample here was unsorted PBMCs, taken about 3.3 years after starting antiretroviral therapy. Receptors were obtained from a woman between 40 and 55 years old with HIV. Each CDR3 is given with its conserved first and last residue. Each record gives: V gene, J gene, D gene, clone size, CDR3 DNA, CDR3 protein. D genes are given only for firm matches. Some rows have no size entry. The others give once, few or many, or a class for an expanded clone.

v_gene: TRBV7-2
j_gene: TRBJ2-3
d_gene: -
abundance: once
CDR3nt: TGTGCCAGCAGCTTAAACTGGGGGCTGATCACAGATACGCAGTATTTT
CDR3aa: CASSLNWGLITDTQYF

v_gene: TRBV7-9
j_gene: TRBJ2-3
d_gene: TRBD1
abundance: -
CDR3nt: TGTGCCAGCAGCTTAGCCGGGACAGGGGGCTTTACAGATACGCAGTATTTT
CDR3aa: CASSLAGTGGFTDTQYF

v_gene: TRBV7-2
j_gene: TRBJ2-2
d_gene: -
abundance: few
CDR3nt: TGTGCCAGCAGCCCCTTTTCGAACACCGGGGAGCTGTTTTTT
CDR3aa: CASSPFSNTGELFF

v_gene: TRBV6-5
j_gene: TRBJ2-7
d_gene: TRBD2
abundance: -
CDR3nt: TGTGCCAGCAGTCTAACCGGGACTAGCGGCTACGAGCAGTACTTC
CDR3aa: CASSLTGTSGYEQYF

v_gene: TRBV30
j_gene: TRBJ2-7
d_gene: TRBD1
abundance: -
CDR3nt: TGTGCCTGGACCGGGACAGGGTACTCCTACGAGCAGTACTTC
CDR3aa: CAWTGTGYSYEQYF

v_gene: TRBV27
j_gene: TRBJ2-1
d_gene: -
abundance: few
CDR3nt: TGTGCCAGCACCGCTATAAGTAGGAATGAGCAGTTCTTC
CDR3aa: CASTAISRNEQFF

v_gene: TRBV7-2
j_gene: TRBJ1-1
d_gene: -
abundance: -
CDR3nt: TGTGCCAGCAGCTTAATGGGCGCCGGGAGCACTGAAGCTTTCTTT
CDR3aa: CASSLMGAGSTEAFF

v_gene: TRBV19
j_gene: TRBJ1-2
d_gene: -
abundance: -
CDR3nt: TGTGCCAGTAGTATAGAAAGGTACCGACCTGACTATGGCTACACCTTC
CDR3aa: CASSIERYRPDYGYTF

v_gene: TRBV5-1
j_gene: TRBJ2-7
d_gene: -
abundance: -
CDR3nt: TGCGCCAGCAGCTTGGGGGACGGTCGCTCCTACGAGCAGTACTTC
CDR3aa: CASSLGDGRSYEQYF

v_gene: TRBV18
j_gene: TRBJ1-1
d_gene: -
abundance: -
CDR3nt: TGTGCCAGCTCACCTTCTGCTGAACCAGTTATGAACACTGAAGCTTTCTTT
CDR3aa: CASSPSAEPVMNTEAFF

v_gene: TRBV5-1
j_gene: TRBJ2-1
d_gene: -
abundance: -
CDR3nt: TGCGCCAGCAGCTTGAGGGTAGCTAAGGACGAGCAGTTCTTC
CDR3aa: CASSLRVAKDEQFF

v_gene: TRBV10-3
j_gene: TRBJ2-1
d_gene: TRBD2
abundance: -
CDR3nt: TGTGCCATCAGTGTCCGGGGGGGCACCTACAATGAGCAGTTCTTC
CDR3aa: CAISVRGGTYNEQFF

v_gene: TRBV18
j_gene: TRBJ1-2
d_gene: TRBD1
abundance: -
CDR3nt: TGTGCCAGCTCACCTCAAGGACAGGTTTCGGGTGGCTACACCTTC
CDR3aa: CASSPQGQVSGGYTF

v_gene: TRBV19
j_gene: TRBJ1-1
d_gene: TRBD1
abundance: few
CDR3nt: TGTGCCAGTAGTACTCGGACAGGATTGAACACTGAAGCTTTCTTT
CDR3aa: CASSTRTGLNTEAFF

v_gene: TRBV2
j_gene: TRBJ2-7
d_gene: TRBD1
abundance: -
CDR3nt: TGTGCCAGCAGTGAAGAAAGGACCGGGACAGGGTCCTACGAGCAGTACTTC
CDR3aa: CASSEERTGTGSYEQYF

v_gene: TRBV5-6
j_gene: TRBJ2-5
d_gene: -
abundance: -
CDR3nt: TGTGCCAGCAGCCAAACAGGAGGGGAGACCCAGTACTTC
CDR3aa: CASSQTGGETQYF

v_gene: TRBV6-5
j_gene: TRBJ2-7
d_gene: -
abundance: -
CDR3nt: TGTGCCAGTGAACCGGGACCAAACTCCTACGAGCAGTACTTC
CDR3aa: CASEPGPNSYEQYF

v_gene: TRBV5-4
j_gene: TRBJ1-1
d_gene: TRBD1
abundance: few
CDR3nt: TGTGCCAGCAGCTTGACGGGGGACAGGGGCCCTGAAGCTTTCTTT
CDR3aa: CASSLTGDRGPEAFF

v_gene: TRBV7-8
j_gene: TRBJ2-1
d_gene: TRBD1
abundance: -
CDR3nt: TGTGCCAGCAGCTTAGTTCCCGGGACAGGGGTCAATGAGCAGTTCTTC
CDR3aa: CASSLVPGTGVNEQFF

v_gene: TRBV6-5
j_gene: TRBJ2-5
d_gene: -
abundance: -
CDR3nt: TGTGCCAGCAGTTTGGGGGAGACCCAGTACTTC
CDR3aa: CASSLGETQYF

v_gene: TRBV6-5
j_gene: TRBJ1-2
d_gene: TRBD1
abundance: -
CDR3nt: TGTGCCAGCAGTTACTCACCAGGGGGTTCCAACTATGGCTACACCTTC
CDR3aa: CASSYSPGGSNYGYTF

v_gene: TRBV30
j_gene: TRBJ2-7
d_gene: TRBD1
abundance: -
CDR3nt: TGTGCCTGGAGCCCACTCGGGACAGGGGGAGAACTCGAGCAGTACTTC
CDR3aa: CAWSPLGTGGELEQYF

v_gene: TRBV5-4
j_gene: TRBJ2-3
d_gene: TRBD2
abundance: once
CDR3nt: TGTGCCAGCAGCTTGTTCGGACTAGCGGGCACAGATACGCAGTATTTT
CDR3aa: CASSLFGLAGTDTQYF

v_gene: TRBV25-1
j_gene: TRBJ1-1
d_gene: -
abundance: -
CDR3nt: TGTGCCAGCAGTGAATCAGGGCGGACTGAAGCTTTCTTT
CDR3aa: CASSESGRTEAFF

v_gene: TRBV30
j_gene: TRBJ1-5
d_gene: -
abundance: -
CDR3nt: TGTGCCTGGAGTGCACAGTTGAATCAGCCCCAGCATTTT
CDR3aa: CAWSAQLNQPQHF

v_gene: TRBV6-1
j_gene: TRBJ1-5
d_gene: -
abundance: once
CDR3nt: TGTGCCAGCAGGGCGGGGAGCGTTCAGCCCCAGCATTTT
CDR3aa: CASRAGSVQPQHF

v_gene: TRBV5-1
j_gene: TRBJ2-7
d_gene: -
abundance: few
CDR3nt: TGCGCCAGCAGCTTGGGGGGCCCCACCTCCTACGAGCAGTACTTC
CDR3aa: CASSLGGPTSYEQYF

v_gene: TRBV6-5
j_gene: TRBJ1-2
d_gene: -
abundance: -
CDR3nt: TGTGCCAGTACGAACGGGGGGCTCGACTATGGCTACACCTTC
CDR3aa: CASTNGGLDYGYTF

v_gene: TRBV10-3
j_gene: TRBJ2-7
d_gene: TRBD1
abundance: -
CDR3nt: TGTGCCATCACTGCCGGACAGGGGCGCGAGCAGTACTTC
CDR3aa: CAITAGQGREQYF

v_gene: TRBV6-5
j_gene: TRBJ2-3
d_gene: -
abundance: few
CDR3nt: TGTGCCAGCAGTTATTGGGACGGAAACACAGATACGCAGTATTTT
CDR3aa: CASSYWDGNTDTQYF

v_gene: TRBV6-6
j_gene: TRBJ1-1
d_gene: TRBD1
abundance: -
CDR3nt: TGTGCCAGCAGTTACACGCCCGGGACAGGGGGTGAAGCTTTCTTT
CDR3aa: CASSYTPGTGGEAFF

v_gene: TRBV4-3
j_gene: TRBJ1-3
d_gene: TRBD1
abundance: -
CDR3nt: TGCGCCAGCAGCCAAGACCTAGGGACAGGGGGAAGCCTTTTCTCTGGAAACACCATATATTTT
CDR3aa: CASSQDLGTGGSLFSGNTIYF

v_gene: TRBV30
j_gene: TRBJ1-1
d_gene: -
abundance: -
CDR3nt: TGTGCCTGGAGTGTACTATTGAACACTGAAGCTTTCTTT
CDR3aa: CAWSVLLNTEAFF

v_gene: TRBV6-5
j_gene: TRBJ2-1
d_gene: -
abundance: -
CDR3nt: TGTGCCAGCAGTCACAGGGAAAACCTCTACAATGAGCAGTTCTTC
CDR3aa: CASSHRENLYNEQFF

v_gene: TRBV27
j_gene: TRBJ1-4
d_gene: -
abundance: -
CDR3nt: TGTGCCAGCAAGAGGCCGGGCGGAAAACTGTTTTTT
CDR3aa: CASKRPGGKLFF

v_gene: TRBV6-5
j_gene: TRBJ1-1
d_gene: -
abundance: -
CDR3nt: TGTGCCAGCAGTTACTCCGGGGGCCGCGGCACTGAAGCTTTCTTT
CDR3aa: CASSYSGGRGTEAFF

v_gene: TRBV18
j_gene: TRBJ1-3
d_gene: TRBD1
abundance: -
CDR3nt: TGTGCCAGCTCACCTCAGGACAGGGGAAACACCATATATTTT
CDR3aa: CASSPQDRGNTIYF